Below are 27 T cell receptor beta chains sequenced from a single sample in a study of identical twins. TCRdb processed the 5' RACE reads anew with MiXCR; each CDR3 protein has one entry. This table has 1.5 million to 2 million distinct CDR3 sequences, less than 40% appearing once. Specimen: cord blood. All receptors derive from a newborn girl in good health.

This clonotype was counted between two and nine times. This chain links TRBV27 with TRBJ2-5, with 9 bases aligning to TRBD2. CDR3 length equals 15 residues. Per germline, CDR1 MNHEY and CDR2 SMNVEV (reference sequence). V was clipped by 8 bases and J by 5 bases; unmatched bases: 12. DNA for the CDR3: TGTGCCAGCTCTCCGAGGCCTAGCGGGGCGGAGACCCAGTACTTC. As protein: CASSPRPSGAETQYF.

This clonotype occurred a few times. V usage is TRBV11-2 and J usage is TRBJ2-7; no definite D call. V was pared by 7 bases and J by 3 bases, with 13 bases between. The CDR3 is made up of 13 amino acids. Germline loops: CDR1 SGHAT, CDR2 FQNNGV. For the CDR3, the DNA is TGTGCCAGCACCAGACGGACCCACTACGAGCAGTACTTC. Protein: CASTRRTHYEQYF.

V gene TRBV2 combines with J gene TRBJ1-1; TRBD1 matches 7 bases. The ends lost 11 bases at V and 8 bases at J; junction bases unmatched: 11. The CDR3 spans 12 residues. CDR1 SNHLY and CDR2 FYNNEI come from the germline V gene. The CDR3, as DNA: TGTGCCGGAACAGGGGATATAGGGGAAGCTTTCTTT. Amino acids: CAGTGDIGEAFF.

This clonotype came up a few times. The chain has TRBV11-1 and TRBJ2-7, with D hard to call. The CDR3 runs 14 residues. The V gene lost 2 bases and the J gene lost 3 bases, with 11 bases spanning the gap. The V gene's germline CDR1 is SGHAT and CDR2 FQDESV (reference sequence). CDR3 in amino acids: CASSLRFSLYEQYF. In nucleotides, the CDR3 is TGTGCCAGCAGCTTACGTTTTTCCCTCTACGAGCAGTACTTC.

In its sample, this clonotype was seen a few times. V gene TRBV12-3 or TRBV12-4 combines with J gene TRBJ2-1; tentatively, D is TRBD2 (5 bases). There are 16 residues in the CDR3. V shed 6 bases and J shed 5 bases, with 20 bases lying between them. DNA for the CDR3: TGTGCCAGCAGATCCTACAGCGGATTGGGAAACAATGAGCAGTTCTTC. This sequence encodes CASRSYSGLGNNEQFF.

A few counts support this clonotype. CDR3 bases: TGTGCCAGCAGCCACCTTGGGTTTAGTCGGGAGAGTAATGAGCAGTTCTTC. It yields the protein CASSHLGFSRESNEQFF. This sequence joins TRBV14 and TRBJ2-1, with D possibly being TRBD2 (6 bases). The CDR3 consists of 17 residues. V was shortened by 3 bases and J by 7 bases, with 22 bases between the two germline ends. From germline, CDR1 is SGHDN and CDR2 FVKESK.

This clonotype has just a few counts. V and J are TRBV5-1 and TRBJ2-1, with TRBD2 matching over 11 bases. The J call may not be correct, given that the DNA end is closer to TRBJ2-7. Germline loops: CDR1 SGHRS, CDR2 YFSETQ. CDR3 length: 14 amino acids. The CDR3 spells CASQMGLADNEQYF. DNA for the CDR3: TGCGCCAGCCAGATGGGACTAGCGGACAATGAGCAGTACTTC.

The chain links TRBV12-3 or TRBV12-4 to TRBJ2-3, with 12 bases aligning to TRBD2. CDR3 size: 18 residues. The junction had 6 bases not matched to a gene; V was cut back by 2 bases and J by 0 bases. This CDR3 is CASSLRASGRASTDTQYF. As DNA, the CDR3 is TGTGCCAGCAGTTTAAGGGCTAGCGGGAGGGCTAGCACAGATACGCAGTATTTT.

Details on this clonotype: Mismatch with germline at one junction end may stem from a read error. This chain links TRBV5-1 with TRBJ2-4, with TRBD1 identical over 7 bases. CDR1 is SGHRS, CDR2 YFSETQ, per germline. The CDR3 has 15 residues. The CDR3 region has the DNA TGCGCCGGCAGCTTGGTGGACAGGGCCAAAAACATTCAGTACTTC. Protein sequence: CAGSLVDRAKNIQYF.

This clonotype was detected a few times. At one end, the junction sequence differs from germline, possibly due to a read error. CDR3 nucleotides: TGCGGCGTTCGCAACAGGGAAGGCACAGATACGCAGTATTTT. It codes for CGVRNREGTDTQYF. The gene calls are TRBV29-1 and TRBJ2-3; possibly TRBD1 for D (6 bases). Germline loops: CDR1 SQVTM, CDR2 ANQGSEA. The CDR3 sequence is 14 residues long.

This clonotype was counted at least ten times. The V call is TRBV24-1, the J call TRBJ2-7; no clear D gene. Germline CDR1 is KGHDR and CDR2 is SFDVKD. This CDR3 has 15 residues. Trimming stripped 4 bases from V and 0 bases from J, with 12 bases between. The DNA of the CDR3 is TGTGCCACCAGTGAGGGCTCATCGAGCTCCTACGAGCAGTACTTC. It is translated as CATSEGSSSSYEQYF.

This clonotype was counted between two and nine times. The gene calls are TRBV29-1 and TRBJ2-5; 9 bases are shared with TRBD2. With V trimmed by 5 bases and J by 11 bases, 9 bases remained unmatched. Germline lookup yields CDR1 SQVTM and CDR2 ANQGSEA. This CDR3 has 12 amino acids. This CDR3 is CSVFSGRNEQYF. The CDR3 DNA sequence: TGCAGCGTTTTTAGCGGGAGAAATGAGCAGTACTTC.

CDR3 nucleotides: TGTGCCAGCAGTATCCTAGCTAGCGCCTCCTACGAGCAGTACTTC. Its translation is CASSILASASYEQYF. V and J are TRBV28 and TRBJ2-7; D is perhaps TRBD2 (6 bases). The CDR3 length is 15 residues. Germline assignment: CDR1 MDHEN and CDR2 SYDVKM. V lost 5 bases and J 0 bases, leaving 14 bases between the germline ends.

This chain links TRBV28 with TRBJ2-5; 7 nucleotides align to TRBD2. Trimming took 6 bases from V and 5 from J; bases not matched to a gene: 12. Germline values: CDR1 MDHEN, CDR2 SYDVKM. This CDR3 comprises 15 residues. The chain's CDR3 is CASRRLYLRGETQYF. Here the CDR3 DNA reads TGTGCCAGCAGACGTCTATATTTGCGGGGGGAGACCCAGTACTTC. Based on the CDR3 plus reference TRBV28 and TRBJ2-5, the full variable domain is DVKVTQSSRYLVKRTGEKVFLECVQDMDHENMFWYRQDPGLGLRLIYFSYDVKMKEKGDIPEGYSVSREKKERFSLILESASTNQTSMYLCASRRLYLRGETQYFGPGTRLLVL.

This clonotype was seen a few times. The chain couples TRBV7-2 to TRBJ2-1; 10 bases line up with TRBD2. Germline V CDR1 and CDR2: SGHTA, FQGNSA. The CDR3 extends over 16 amino acids. The junction had 4 bases not matched to a gene; V was cut back by 2 bases and J by 3 bases. DNA of the CDR3: TGTGCCAGCAGCTTAACGCTAGCGGGGGTCTACAATGAGCAGTTCTTC. This encodes CASSLTLAGVYNEQFF.

The chain carries TRBV4-1 and TRBJ2-7; a weak D match, TRBD2 (5 bases). Deletions cut 0 bases from V and 4 bases from J, with 13 bases between. There are 15 residues in the CDR3. The germline gives CDR1 MGHRA, CDR2 YSYEKL. The CDR3 reads CASSQEVFRGYEQYF. The CDR3, as DNA: TGCGCCAGCAGCCAAGAGGTCTTTCGGGGATACGAGCAGTACTTC.

The chain recombines TRBV28 with TRBJ1-5, with 8 bases that match TRBD1. With 4 bases clipped from V and 6 bases from J, the junction kept 11 bases outside the gene matches. Germline V lookup: CDR1 MDHEN, CDR2 SYDVKM. CDR3 length: 16 amino acids. DNA of the CDR3: TGTGCCAGCAGTTCTCCTACAGGGGGGGGAAGTCAGCCCCAGCATTTT. Encoded protein: CASSSPTGGGSQPQHF.

This clonotype was detected a few times. The chain combines TRBV29-1 with TRBJ2-7, with a tentative D call TRBD1 (5 bases). CDR3 length: 13 amino acids. V was pared by 4 bases and J by 3 bases, with 13 bases between. The germline CDR1 and CDR2 sequences are SQVTM and ANQGSEA. The CDR3 is CSVGVARVYEQYF. CDR3 DNA: TGCAGCGTTGGTGTCGCCAGGGTCTACGAGCAGTACTTC.

The rearrangement uses TRBV29-1 and TRBJ1-3, with 7 bases that match TRBD1. V was clipped by 6 bases and J by 0 bases; unmatched bases: 5. This CDR3 spans 14 amino acids. Germline V gene sequence: CDR1 SQVTM, CDR2 ANQGSEA. The CDR3 DNA is TGCAGCGTCGCAGGGGGGACCTCTGGAAACACCATATATTTT. It yields the protein CSVAGGTSGNTIYF.

The CDR3 is CASSSLLAGRAEAFF. CDR3 coding DNA: TGTGCCAGCAGTTCTCTACTGGCGGGGAGAGCTGAAGCTTTCTTT. The chain recombines TRBV28 with TRBJ1-1; D is unclear. The CDR3 has 15 amino acids. CDR1 and CDR2 (germline): MDHEN, SYDVKM. The V gene lost 4 bases and the J gene lost 6 bases, with 18 bases spanning the gap. The whole variable domain, filled in from reference TRBV28 and TRBJ1-1, reads DVKVTQSSRYLVKRTGEKVFLECVQDMDHENMFWYRQDPGLGLRLIYFSYDVKMKEKGDIPEGYSVSREKKERFSLILESASTNQTSMYLCASSSLLAGRAEAFFGQGTRLTVV.

This clonotype came up a few times. The rearrangement uses TRBV14 and TRBJ2-3; D is possibly TRBD2 (5 bases). The germline V gene has CDR1 SGHDN and CDR2 FVKESK. The CDR3 consists of 15 residues. V shed 1 base and J shed 2 bases, with 10 bases lying between them. CDR3 DNA: TGTGCCAGCAGCCAAGGGGCTAGCTTCACAGATACGCAGTATTTT. Its translation is CASSQGASFTDTQYF.

The chain recombines TRBV3-1 with TRBJ1-6, with D unresolved. The CDR3 extends over 18 amino acids. Germline V gene data show CDR1 as LGHDT and CDR2 as YNNKEL (reference sequence). Trimming cost V 0 bases and J 0 bases, with 12 bases left between them. CDR3 in DNA: TGTGCCAGCAGCCAAGATCTGAGGGATAGCTCCTATAATTCACCCCTCCACTTT. This codes for CASSQDLRDSSYNSPLHF. Complete variable domain (other parts from reference TRBV3-1 and TRBJ1-6): DTAVSQTPKYLVTQMGNDKSIKCEQNLGHDTMYWYKQDSKKFLKIMFSYNNKELIINETVPNRFSPKSPDKAHLNLHINSLELGDSAVYFCASSQDLRDSSYNSPLHFGNGTRLTVT.

The sample holds many counts of this clonotype. The chain uses TRBV28 and TRBJ2-7; 8 bases agree with TRBD2. This CDR3 is 14 amino acids long. Germline V gene sequence: CDR1 MDHEN, CDR2 SYDVKM. J lost 3 bases, V lost 6 bases, and 7 bases had no gene match. The CDR3 here is CASRGGLAGYEQYF. CDR3 bases: TGTGCCAGCAGAGGTGGGCTAGCGGGCTACGAGCAGTACTTC.

The chain combines TRBV7-9 with TRBJ1-3; 7 nucleotides align to TRBD1. This CDR3 is 15 amino acids long. CDR1 SEHNR and CDR2 FQNEAQ come from the germline V gene (reference sequence). J was trimmed by 0 bases and V by 1 base; bases with no gene match: 0. CDR3 amino acids: CASSLGTGSGNTIYF. The DNA for the CDR3 is TGTGCCAGCAGCTTAGGGACAGGCTCTGGAAACACCATATATTTT.

The count of this clonotype is one. The chain couples TRBV3-1 to TRBJ2-5; 7 nucleotides line up with TRBD2. The CDR3 extends over 15 amino acids. CDR1 LGHDT and CDR2 YNNKEL come from the germline V gene (reference sequence). The ends lost 0 bases at V and 11 bases at J; junction bases unmatched: 12. This CDR3 is CASSQDGLAVVEQYF. CDR3 nucleotide sequence: TGTGCCAGCAGCCAAGATGGGCTAGCGGTCGTGGAGCAGTACTTC.

V and J are TRBV9 and TRBJ1-5, with TRBD1 as a possible D gene (5 bases). The germline CDR1 and CDR2 sequences are SGDLS and YYNGEE. Trimming stripped 0 bases from V and 6 bases from J, with 7 bases between. The CDR3 is 13 residues long. In nucleotides, the CDR3 is TGTGCCAGCAGCGTAGACGGGACTCAGCCCCAGCATTTT. Translating gives CASSVDGTQPQHF.

V is TRBV20-1 and J is TRBJ1-2; D is possibly TRBD1 (5 bases). The V end was cut by 3 bases, the J end by 6 bases, with 20 bases between. The CDR3 has 15 residues. Germline V gene lookup returns CDR1 DFQATT and CDR2 SNEGSKA (reference sequence). The CDR3 loop is CSASAIPGLNDGYTF. DNA for the CDR3: TGCAGTGCTAGTGCGATTCCGGGGCTTAATGATGGCTACACCTTC.